Listed below are T cell receptor beta chains from one sample, sequenced in a study of cytomegalovirus exposure and HLA in healthy donors. Sequencing used immunoSEQ multiplex PCR; TCRdb keeps in-frame clones, though not all of them. Of 200,000 or so clones detected, almost 90% appear once; the ten largest clones hold roughly 2.8%. The specimen sequenced was PBMCs. Source of these receptors: a woman between 18 and 29 years old in good health and CMV-seronegative. Both conserved end residues are part of each CDR3. D genes are given only for firm matches. Some rows mark clone size as missing; the rest say once, few, many or name a class of expanded clone.

D gene,J gene,clone size,V gene,CDR3 protein,CDR3 DNA
TRBD2,TRBJ2-1,NA,TRBV9,CASSAPGGLAGAGSYNEQFF,TGTGCCAGCAGCGCTCCAGGGGGACTAGCGGGAGCGGGATCCTACAATGAGCAGTTCTTC
TRBD2,TRBJ2-1,NA,TRBV27,CASSFLYSGREQFF,TGTGCCAGCAGTTTTCTATATAGCGGGAGAGAGCAGTTCTTC
TRBD1,TRBJ2-1,NA,TRBV4-2,CASSQGQDRVNEQFF,TGTGCCAGCAGCCAAGGGCAGGACAGGGTCAATGAGCAGTTCTTC
TRBD1,TRBJ1-1,few,TRBV7-9,CASSLGDREAFF,TGTGCCAGCAGCTTAGGGGACAGGGAAGCTTTCTTT
TRBD1,TRBJ2-3,NA,TRBV18,CASSLDRAPDTQYF,TGTGCCAGCTCACTGGACAGGGCCCCAGATACGCAGTATTTT
NA,TRBJ2-1,NA,TRBV2,CASWGGGAKVFF,NA
TRBD2,TRBJ2-7,NA,TRBV28,CASTRGGGAYEQYF,TGTGCCAGCACCCGGGGGGGAGGGGCCTACGAGCAGTACTTC
TRBD2,TRBJ2-1,NA,TRBV27,CASSLIAGGSGNEQFF,TGTGCCAGCAGTTTAATAGCGGGAGGGTCGGGCAATGAGCAGTTCTTC
NA,TRBJ1-2,once,TRBV28,CASSLSISGYGYTF,TGTGCCAGCAGTTTATCAATCAGTGGCTATGGCTACACCTTC
TRBD1,TRBJ1-4,NA,TRBV19,CASSIQGGKLFF,TGTGCCAGTAGTATACAGGGGGGAAAACTGTTTTTT
TRBD2,TRBJ2-5,NA,TRBV5-1,CASSLVPGLAGETQYF,TGCGCCAGCAGCTTGGTACCGGGACTAGCGGGAGAGACCCAGTACTTC
TRBD1,TRBJ2-7,NA,TRBV6-6,CASSRTGQAYEQYF,TGTGCCAGCAGTCGGACAGGGCAAGCCTACGAGCAGTACTTC
TRBD1,TRBJ1-1,NA,TRBV7-6,CASSPKDRANTEAFF,TGTGCCAGCAGCCCGAAGGACAGGGCGAACACTGAAGCTTTCTTT
TRBD2,TRBJ2-7,NA,TRBV9,CASSARGSGIINEQYF,TGTGCCAGCAGCGCCCGGGGTAGCGGGATAATCAACGAGCAGTACTTC
TRBD1,TRBJ2-1,NA,TRBV9,CASSVTGTGGSDEQFF,TGTGCCAGCAGCGTCACCGGGACAGGGGGCAGCGATGAGCAGTTCTTC
NA,TRBJ1-2,NA,TRBV2,CASRPLIANYGYTF,TGTGCCAGCAGGCCACTCATAGCTAACTATGGCTACACCTTC
NA,TRBJ1-2,NA,TRBV10-3,CAISEDRSNYGYTF,TGTGCCATCAGTGAGGACAGGTCGAACTATGGCTACACCTTC
NA,TRBJ1-4,NA,TRBV28,CASSRTVSNEKLFF,TGTGCCAGCAGTAGGACAGTCTCTAATGAAAAACTGTTTTTT
TRBD2,TRBJ2-1,NA,TRBV10-2,CASSDILAAGDEQFF,TGCGCCAGCAGTGATATACTAGCGGCGGGGGATGAGCAGTTCTTC
NA,TRBJ2-1,once,TRBV28,CASSSGQTYNEQFF,TGTGCCAGCAGTTCCGGACAAACCTACAATGAGCAGTTCTTC
NA,TRBJ1-2,NA,TRBV6-5,CASSRGGPGGYTF,TGTGCCAGCAGTAGGGGGGGCCCGGGCGGCTACACCTTC
NA,TRBJ2-1,NA,TRBV7-9,CASCSGTLYNEQFF,TGTGCCAGTTGCTCCGGGACTCTGTACAATGAGCAGTTCTTC
NA,TRBJ1-1,NA,TRBV27,CASSLSTGTEAFF,TGTGCCAGCAGTCTGTCCACGGGCACTGAAGCTTTCTTT
TRBD1,TRBJ1-2,NA,TRBV2,CASEVGQGQSGYTF,TGTGCCAGCGAGGTAGGACAGGGTCAAAGTGGCTACACCTTC
NA,TRBJ2-3,NA,TRBV27,CASSYRASTDTQYF,TGTGCCAGCAGTTACAGGGCCAGCACAGATACGCAGTATTTT
NA,TRBJ1-5,NA,TRBV19,CASSTTSEQPQHF,TGTGCCAGTAGTACGACTTCCGAACAGCCCCAGCATTTT
NA,TRBJ2-7,few,TRBV2,CATGPTQGREQYF,TGTGCCACCGGCCCGACGCAGGGGCGCGAGCAGTACTTC
TRBD1,TRBJ1-5,NA,TRBV6-6,CASSYGDRVNQPQHF,TGTGCCAGCAGTTACGGGGACAGGGTAAATCAGCCCCAGCATTTT
TRBD1,TRBJ1-5,NA,TRBV2,CASSPDRRNQPQHF,TGTGCCAGCAGTCCGGACAGGAGAAATCAGCCCCAGCATTTT
TRBD1,TRBJ1-3,once,TRBV7-9,CASSPWTGEAGNTIYF,TGTGCCAGCAGCCCGTGGACAGGGGAGGCTGGAAACACCATATATTTT
TRBD1,TRBJ1-2,few,TRBV2,CASKRDREVVGYTF,TGTGCCAGCAAAAGGGACAGGGAGGTGGTTGGCTACACCTTC
TRBD2,TRBJ2-1,NA,TRBV6-1,CASSASGSPNEQFF,TGTGCCAGCAGTGCTAGCGGGAGTCCAAATGAGCAGTTCTTC
TRBD2,TRBJ2-1,once,TRBV5-6,CASSFPLAGAYNEQFF,TGTGCCAGCAGCTTCCCCCTAGCGGGAGCCTACAATGAGCAGTTCTTC
TRBD1,TRBJ1-3,NA,TRBV6-1,CASSEGQVRGNTIYF,TGTGCCAGCAGTGAGGGACAGGTTCGAGGAAACACCATATATTTT
NA,TRBJ2-3,NA,TRBV27,CASSSPLRADTQYF,TGTGCCAGCAGTTCCCCCCTGAGGGCAGATACGCAGTATTTT
TRBD2,TRBJ2-1,NA,TRBV29-1,CSVEGGREGPWNEQFF,TGCAGCGTTGAAGGGGGGCGGGAGGGCCCGTGGAATGAGCAGTTCTTC
NA,TRBJ2-5,NA,TRBV15,CATSRDRTGETQYF,TGTGCCACCAGCAGAGATAGAACAGGGGAGACCCAGTACTTC
NA,TRBJ2-3,NA,TRBV15,CATSRVWREGTDTQYF,TGTGCCACCAGCAGAGTTTGGCGGGAAGGAACAGATACGCAGTATTTT
TRBD1,TRBJ1-2,NA,TRBV28,CASRPGTGGIYGYTF,TGTGCCAGCAGGCCCGGGACAGGGGGCATTTATGGCTACACCTTC
TRBD2,TRBJ2-1,NA,TRBV11-2,CASSDTVTSGIGDEQFF,TGTGCCAGCAGCGATACGGTGACTAGCGGGATCGGGGATGAGCAGTTCTTC
TRBD1,TRBJ2-7,NA,TRBV6-6,CASSYRDRRNEQYF,TGTGCCAGCAGCTACCGGGACAGGAGGAACGAGCAGTACTTC
NA,TRBJ2-5,NA,TRBV11-2,CASRLSFAGETQYF,TGTGCCAGCAGACTAAGCTTCGCGGGGGAGACCCAGTACTTC
TRBD2,TRBJ2-7,NA,TRBV27,CASSPGGVSYEQYF,TGTGCCAGCAGTCCCGGGGGGGTCTCCTACGAGCAGTACTTC
TRBD1,TRBJ1-1,NA,TRBV27,CASSLGQVTEAFF,TGTGCCAGCAGTCTGGGACAGGTAACTGAAGCTTTCTTT
NA,TRBJ2-7,NA,TRBV5-4,CASSLDRTPYEQYF,TGTGCCAGCAGCTTAGACAGGACCCCCTACGAGCAGTACTTC